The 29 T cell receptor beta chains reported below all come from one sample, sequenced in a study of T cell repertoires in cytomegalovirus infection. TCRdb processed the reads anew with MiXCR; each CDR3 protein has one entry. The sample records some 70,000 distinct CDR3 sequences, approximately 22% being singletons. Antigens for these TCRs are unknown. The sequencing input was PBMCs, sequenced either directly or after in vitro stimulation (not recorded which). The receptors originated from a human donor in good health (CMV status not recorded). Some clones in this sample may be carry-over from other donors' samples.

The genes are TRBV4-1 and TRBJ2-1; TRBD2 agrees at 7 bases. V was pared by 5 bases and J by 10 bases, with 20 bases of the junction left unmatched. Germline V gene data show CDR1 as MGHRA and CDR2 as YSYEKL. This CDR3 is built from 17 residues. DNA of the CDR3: TGCGCCAGCAGCGAGCACCTCGCTAGCGGAGTTACTCGGGAGCAGTTCTTC. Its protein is CASSEHLASGVTREQFF.

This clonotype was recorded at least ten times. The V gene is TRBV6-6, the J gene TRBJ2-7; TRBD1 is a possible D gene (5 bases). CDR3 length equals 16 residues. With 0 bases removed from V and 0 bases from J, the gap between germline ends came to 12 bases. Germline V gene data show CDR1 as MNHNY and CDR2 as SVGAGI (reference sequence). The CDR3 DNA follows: TGTGCCAGCAGTTACTCACCAGGGTACGTCTCCTACGAGCAGTACTTC. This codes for CASSYSPGYVSYEQYF.

The CDR3, as DNA: TGCAGCGTTGAGGGGACAGGGAACCAAGAGACCCAGTACTTC. It encodes CSVEGTGNQETQYF. V usage is TRBV29-1 and J usage is TRBJ2-5; TRBD1 aligns across 9 bases. Looked up from germline, CDR1 is SQVTM and CDR2 is ANQGSEA. Trimming removed 3 bases from V and 0 bases from J; junction bases left unmatched: 2. CDR3 length equals 14 residues. Drawing the rest from reference TRBV29-1 and TRBJ2-5, the complete variable domain is SAVISQKPSRDICQRGTSLTIQCQVDSQVTMMFWYRQQPGQSLTLIATANQGSEATYESGFVIDKFPISRPNLTFSTLTVSNMSPEDSSIYLCSVEGTGNQETQYFGPGTRLLVL.

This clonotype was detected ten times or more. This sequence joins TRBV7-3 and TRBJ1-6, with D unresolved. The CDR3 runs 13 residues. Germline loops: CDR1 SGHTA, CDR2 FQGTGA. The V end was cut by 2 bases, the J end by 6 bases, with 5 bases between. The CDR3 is CASSLQPNSPLHF. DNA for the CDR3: TGTGCCAGCAGCTTACAGCCTAATTCACCCCTCCACTTT.

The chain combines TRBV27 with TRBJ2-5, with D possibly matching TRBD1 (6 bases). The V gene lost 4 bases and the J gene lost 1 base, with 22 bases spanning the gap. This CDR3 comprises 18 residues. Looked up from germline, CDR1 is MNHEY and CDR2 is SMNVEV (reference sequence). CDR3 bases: TGTGCCAGCAGTTCGATGGGGGTACAGGGAGAGGTCCAAGAGACCCAGTACTTC. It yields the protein CASSSMGVQGEVQETQYF.

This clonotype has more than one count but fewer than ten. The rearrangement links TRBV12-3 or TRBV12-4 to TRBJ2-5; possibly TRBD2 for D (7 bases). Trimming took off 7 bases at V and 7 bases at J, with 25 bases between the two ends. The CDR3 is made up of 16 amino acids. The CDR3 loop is CASTLVGGRALGTQYF. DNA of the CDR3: TGTGCCAGCACCCTCGTAGGGGGGAGGGCCCTCGGGACCCAGTACTTC.

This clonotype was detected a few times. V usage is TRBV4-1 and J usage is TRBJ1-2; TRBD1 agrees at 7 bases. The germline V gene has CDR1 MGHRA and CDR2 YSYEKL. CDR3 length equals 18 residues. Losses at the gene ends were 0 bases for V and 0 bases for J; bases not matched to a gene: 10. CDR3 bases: TGCGCCAGCAGCCAAGAAGGACAGGCCGGTTTGGCTAACTATGGCTACACCTTC. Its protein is CASSQEGQAGLANYGYTF.

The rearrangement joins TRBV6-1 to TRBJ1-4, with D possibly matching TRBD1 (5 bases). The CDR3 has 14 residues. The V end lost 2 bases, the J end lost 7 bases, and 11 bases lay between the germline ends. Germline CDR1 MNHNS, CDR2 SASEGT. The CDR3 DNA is TGTGCCAGCAGTGAACGGGGCGGGATTGAAAAACTGTTTTTT. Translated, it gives CASSERGGIEKLFF.

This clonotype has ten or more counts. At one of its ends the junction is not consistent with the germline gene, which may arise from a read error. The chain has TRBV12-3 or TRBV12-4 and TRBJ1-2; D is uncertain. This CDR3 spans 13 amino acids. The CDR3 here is CASSLGVRLSTVF. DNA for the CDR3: TGTGCCAGCAGTTTAGGGGTGAGGTTGTCTACGGTCTTC.

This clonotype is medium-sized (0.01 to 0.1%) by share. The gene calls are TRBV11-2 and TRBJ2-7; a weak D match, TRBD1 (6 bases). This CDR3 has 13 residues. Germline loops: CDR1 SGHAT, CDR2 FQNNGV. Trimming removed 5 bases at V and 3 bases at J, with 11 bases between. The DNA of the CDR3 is TGTGCCAGCAGCCTAAGGGACAACTACGAGCAGTACGTC. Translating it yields CASSLRDNYEQYV.

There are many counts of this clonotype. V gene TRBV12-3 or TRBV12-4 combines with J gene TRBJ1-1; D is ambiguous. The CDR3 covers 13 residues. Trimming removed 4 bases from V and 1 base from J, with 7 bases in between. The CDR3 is CASSWNRNTEAFF. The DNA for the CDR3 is TGTGCCAGCAGTTGGAACAGGAACACTGAAGCTTTCTTT.

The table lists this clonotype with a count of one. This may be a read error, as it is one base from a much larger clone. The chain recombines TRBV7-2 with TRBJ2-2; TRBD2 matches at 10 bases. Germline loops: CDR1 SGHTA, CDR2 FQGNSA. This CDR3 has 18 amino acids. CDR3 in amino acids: CASSWPGLATESTGGLFF. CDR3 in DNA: TGTGCCAGCAGTTGGCCGGGACTAGCGACCGAGAGCACCGGGGGGCTGTTTTTT. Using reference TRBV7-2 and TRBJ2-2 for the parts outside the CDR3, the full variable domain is GAGVSQSPSNKVTEKGKDVELRCDPISGHTALYWYRQSLGQGLEFLIYFQGNSAPDKSGLPSDRFSAERTGGSVSTLTIQRTQQEDSAVYLCASSWPGLATESTGGLFFGEGSRLTVL.

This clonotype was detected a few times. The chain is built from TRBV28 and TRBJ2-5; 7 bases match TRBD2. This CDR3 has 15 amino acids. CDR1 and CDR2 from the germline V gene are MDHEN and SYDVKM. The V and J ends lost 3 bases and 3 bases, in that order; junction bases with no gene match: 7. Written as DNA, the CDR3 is TGTGCCAGCAGTTTCGTGGGAGGGGTGGAAGAGACCCAGTACTTC. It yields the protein CASSFVGGVEETQYF.

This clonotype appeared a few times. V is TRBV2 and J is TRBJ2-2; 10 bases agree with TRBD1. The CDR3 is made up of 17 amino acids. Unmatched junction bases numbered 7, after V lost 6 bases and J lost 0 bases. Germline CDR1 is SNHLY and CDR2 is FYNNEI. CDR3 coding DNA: TGTGCCAGCAGCGGGGACAGGGGAATCGCGAACACCGGGGAGCTGTTTTTT. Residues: CASSGDRGIANTGELFF.

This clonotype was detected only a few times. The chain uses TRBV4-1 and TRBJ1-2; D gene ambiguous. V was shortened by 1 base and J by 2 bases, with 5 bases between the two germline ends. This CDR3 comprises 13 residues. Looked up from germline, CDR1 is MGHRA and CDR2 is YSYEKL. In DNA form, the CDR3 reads TGCGCCAGCAGCCAAGGAGAGAACTATGGCTACACCTTC. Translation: CASSQGENYGYTF.

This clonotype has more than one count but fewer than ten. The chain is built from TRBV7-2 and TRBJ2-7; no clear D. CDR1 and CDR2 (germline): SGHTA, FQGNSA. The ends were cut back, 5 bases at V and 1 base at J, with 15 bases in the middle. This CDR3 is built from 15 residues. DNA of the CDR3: TGTGCCAGCAGCCCCACGAGGCAGGTTTCCTACGAGCAGTACTTC. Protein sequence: CASSPTRQVSYEQYF. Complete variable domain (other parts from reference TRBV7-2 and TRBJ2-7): GAGVSQSPSNKVTEKGKDVELRCDPISGHTALYWYRQSLGQGLEFLIYFQGNSAPDKSGLPSDRFSAERTGGSVSTLTIQRTQQEDSAVYLCASSPTRQVSYEQYFGPGTRLTVT.

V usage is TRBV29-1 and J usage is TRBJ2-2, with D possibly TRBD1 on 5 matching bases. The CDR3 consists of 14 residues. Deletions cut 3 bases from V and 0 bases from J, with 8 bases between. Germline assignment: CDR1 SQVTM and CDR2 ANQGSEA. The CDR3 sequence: CSVELGANTGELFF. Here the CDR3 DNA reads TGCAGCGTTGAGTTAGGGGCGAACACCGGGGAGCTGTTTTTT.

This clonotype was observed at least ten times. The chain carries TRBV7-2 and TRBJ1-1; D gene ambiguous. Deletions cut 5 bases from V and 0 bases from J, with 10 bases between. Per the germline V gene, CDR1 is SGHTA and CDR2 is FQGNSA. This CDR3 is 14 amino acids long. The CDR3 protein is CASSTGPVNTEAFF. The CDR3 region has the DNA TGTGCCAGCAGCACCGGGCCAGTGAACACTGAAGCTTTCTTT.

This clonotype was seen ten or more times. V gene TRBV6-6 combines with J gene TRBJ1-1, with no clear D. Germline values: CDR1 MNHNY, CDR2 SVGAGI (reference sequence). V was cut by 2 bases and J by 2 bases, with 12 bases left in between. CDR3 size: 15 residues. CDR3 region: CASSYTWLPNTEAFF. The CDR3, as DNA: TGTGCCAGCAGTTACACCTGGCTCCCCAACACTGAAGCTTTCTTT.

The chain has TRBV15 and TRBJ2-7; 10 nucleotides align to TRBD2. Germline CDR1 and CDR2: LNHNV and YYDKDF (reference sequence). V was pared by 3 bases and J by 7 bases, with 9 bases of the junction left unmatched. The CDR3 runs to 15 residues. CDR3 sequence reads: CATSSPSGRAGEQYF. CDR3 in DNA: TGTGCCACCAGCAGTCCCAGCGGGAGGGCCGGGGAGCAGTACTTC.

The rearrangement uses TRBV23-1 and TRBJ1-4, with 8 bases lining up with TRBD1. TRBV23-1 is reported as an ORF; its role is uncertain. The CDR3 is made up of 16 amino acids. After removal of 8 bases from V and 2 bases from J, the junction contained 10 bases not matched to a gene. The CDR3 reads CASRWTGKATNEKLFF. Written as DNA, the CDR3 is TGCGCCAGCCGATGGACAGGGAAGGCCACTAATGAAAAACTGTTTTTT.

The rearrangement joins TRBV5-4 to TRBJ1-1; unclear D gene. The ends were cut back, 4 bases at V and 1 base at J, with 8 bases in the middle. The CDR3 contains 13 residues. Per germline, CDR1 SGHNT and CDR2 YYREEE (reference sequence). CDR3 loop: CASSDPGNTEAFF. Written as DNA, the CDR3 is TGTGCCAGCAGCGATCCAGGGAACACTGAAGCTTTCTTT.

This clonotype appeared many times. The CDR3 DNA reads as TGTGCCAGCAGCCCCCTTCGGGGGACCTACGAGCAGTACGTC. It specifies CASSPLRGTYEQYV. V and J are TRBV7-8 and TRBJ2-7; D may be TRBD2 (6 bases). Trimming took 5 bases from V and 2 from J, leaving 13 bases between them. The germline gives CDR1 SGHVS, CDR2 FQNEAQ. The CDR3 runs 14 residues.

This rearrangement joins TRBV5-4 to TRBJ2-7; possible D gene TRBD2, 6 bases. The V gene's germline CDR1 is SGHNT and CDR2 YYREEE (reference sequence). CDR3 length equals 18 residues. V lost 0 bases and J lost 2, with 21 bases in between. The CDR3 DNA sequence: TGTGCCAGCAGCTTGGGGGCGAAAAGCCTGGCTAGCGCCTACGAGCAGTACTTC. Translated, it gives CASSLGAKSLASAYEQYF.

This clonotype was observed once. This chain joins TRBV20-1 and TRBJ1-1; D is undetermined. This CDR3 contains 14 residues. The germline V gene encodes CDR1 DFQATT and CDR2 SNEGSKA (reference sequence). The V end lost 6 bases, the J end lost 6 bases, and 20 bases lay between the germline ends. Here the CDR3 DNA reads TGCAGTGCCAAATCCGCGGGTGCAGGCGCTGAAGCTTTCTTT. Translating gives CSAKSAGAGAEAFF.

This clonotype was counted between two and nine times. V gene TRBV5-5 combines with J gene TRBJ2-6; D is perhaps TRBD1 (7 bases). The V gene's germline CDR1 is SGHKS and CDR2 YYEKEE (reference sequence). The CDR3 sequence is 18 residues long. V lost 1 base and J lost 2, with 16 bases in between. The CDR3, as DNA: TGTGCCAGCAGCTTGTGGGGGGACAGAACGCCTGGGGCCAACGTCCTGACTTTC. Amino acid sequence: CASSLWGDRTPGANVLTF.

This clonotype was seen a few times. CDR3 nucleotide sequence: TGTGCCAGCAGCCAGGGATATGGCTACACCTTC. Its protein product is CASSQGYGYTF. V is TRBV25-1 and J is TRBJ1-2; D perhaps matches TRBD1 (5 bases). Germline loops: CDR1 MGHDK, CDR2 SYGVNS. V lost 6 bases to trimming and J lost 5 bases, with 7 bases between them. The CDR3 is 11 amino acids.

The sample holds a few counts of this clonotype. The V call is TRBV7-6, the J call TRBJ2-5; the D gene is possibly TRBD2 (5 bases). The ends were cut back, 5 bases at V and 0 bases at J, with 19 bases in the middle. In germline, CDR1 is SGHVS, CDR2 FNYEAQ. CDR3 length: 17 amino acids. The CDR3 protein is CASSVLPGWAYQETQYF. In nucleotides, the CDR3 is TGTGCCAGCAGCGTCCTCCCGGGGTGGGCCTACCAAGAGACCCAGTACTTC.

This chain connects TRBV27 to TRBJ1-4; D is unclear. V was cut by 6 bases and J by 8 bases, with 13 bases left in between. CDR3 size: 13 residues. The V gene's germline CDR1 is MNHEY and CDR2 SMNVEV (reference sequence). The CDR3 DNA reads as TGTGCCAGCAGCCGCGGACCCAAAGAAAAACTGTTTTTT. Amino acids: CASSRGPKEKLFF.